This TCR beta chain was documented in a study of control samples from healthy donors and cancer patients. Sequencing was performed with immunoSEQ multiplex PCR; in TCRdb, only in-frame clones are kept and a portion is missing. The table lists 68,000 or so clones, 75% to 85% of them singletons. The V gene's germline CDR1 is SGHVS and CDR2 FNYEAQ. The CDR3 is 18 amino acids. V trimming: 1 base; J trimming: 8 bases; junction bases outside the gene matches: 13. This receptor was obtained from a man between 60 and 75 years old in good health. The chain employs TRBV7-6 and TRBJ2-2; 10 bases are shared with TRBD2. The sample taken for sequencing was blood. The CDR3 protein is CASSLDPSGRAFGGELFF. DNA of the CDR3: TGTGCCAGCAGCTTAGATCCCAGCGGGAGGGCCTTTGGTGGGGAGCTGTTTTTT. The whole variable domain, filled in from reference TRBV7-6 and TRBJ2-2, reads GAGVSQSPRYKVTKRGQDVALRCDPISGHVSLYWYRQALGQGPEFLTYFNYEAQQDKSGLPNDRFSAERPEGSISTLTIQRTEQRDSAMYRCASSLDPSGRAFGGELFFGEGSRLTVL.